The clone carrying this TCR beta chain has a count of ten or more. Its specificity is not known. Expressed TCRB transcripts were sequenced because the isolated RNA had all been reverse transcribed beforehand. Data came from immunoSEQ multiplex PCR; TCRdb stores just in-frame clones and leaves some out. The repertoire includes 300,000 to 350,000 clones, around 9.7% of them detected once, and around 1% sits in the top ten. The data belong to a study of beta chain features in type 1 diabetes. Study results and caveats: Among all four CD4+ subsets, Type 1 diabetes patients had TCRB CDR3s that were moderately but significantly shorter.

This TCR was sampled from a man aged 25 to 45 with type 1 diabetes. Source material: central memory CD4+ T cells from blood.

In DNA form, the CDR3 reads TGTGCCAGCAGCCACGAAGATACGCAGTATTTT. It codes for CASSHEDTQYF. This sequence joins TRBV9 and TRBJ2-3, with D hard to call. The germline V and J ends were trimmed by 4 bases and 5 bases, with 5 bases remaining between them. CDR3 length: 11 residues. From germline, CDR1 is SGDLS and CDR2 YYNGEE.